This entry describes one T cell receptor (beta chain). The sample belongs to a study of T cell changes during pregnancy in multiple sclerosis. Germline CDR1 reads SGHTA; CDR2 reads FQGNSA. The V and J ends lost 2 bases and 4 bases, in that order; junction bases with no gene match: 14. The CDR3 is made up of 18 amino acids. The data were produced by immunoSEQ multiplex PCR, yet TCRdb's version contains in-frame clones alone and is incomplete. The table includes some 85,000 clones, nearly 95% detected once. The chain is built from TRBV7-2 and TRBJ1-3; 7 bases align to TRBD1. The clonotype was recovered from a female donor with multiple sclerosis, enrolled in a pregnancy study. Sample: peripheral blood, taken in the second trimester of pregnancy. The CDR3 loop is CASSLPYPGTEAGNTIYF. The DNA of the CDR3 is TGTGCCAGCAGCTTACCCTACCCCGGGACAGAAGCAGGAAACACCATATATTTT.